A single sample gave rise to the 28 T cell receptor beta chains below, sequenced in a study of T cell responses to AZD1222 COVID-19 vaccine. Some clones are missing from TCRdb's copy, which holds only in-frame ones; the method was immunoSEQ multiplex PCR. The repertoire includes about 150,000 clones, roughly nine tenths of them detected once, and 6.9% sits in the top ten. The sequences come from peripheral blood, collected after recovery from COVID-19. The receptors here all came from an adult who had recovered from COVID-19.

The chain recombines TRBV5-4 with TRBJ2-7; 13 nucleotides line up with TRBD2. The CDR3 has 15 residues. Losses at the gene ends were 4 bases for V and 2 bases for J; bases not matched to a gene: 3. Per the germline V gene, CDR1 is SGHNT and CDR2 is YYREEE (reference sequence). The DNA of the CDR3 is TGTGCCAGCAGCCGGGGACTAGCGGGGACCTACGAGCAGTACTTC. Protein: CASSRGLAGTYEQYF.

This rearrangement joins TRBV4-2 to TRBJ2-1, with D unclear. The CDR3 sequence is 15 residues long. CDR1 is LGHNA and CDR2 is YNFKEQ in the germline V gene. V was clipped by 4 bases and J by 5 bases, with 15 bases between them. The CDR3 here is CASSPFFGSNNEQFF. CDR3 DNA sequence: TGTGCCAGCAGCCCCTTCTTCGGCTCTAACAATGAGCAGTTCTTC.

V and J are TRBV24-1 and TRBJ2-1, with 7 bases that match TRBD1. Germline assignment: CDR1 KGHDR and CDR2 SFDVKD. CDR3 length: 16 residues. After removal of 4 bases from V and 0 bases from J, the junction contained 5 bases not matched to a gene. The CDR3 here is CATSDAGTDSYNEQFF. CDR3 nucleotide sequence: TGTGCCACCAGTGACGCCGGGACAGACTCCTACAATGAGCAGTTCTTC.

The chain has TRBV9 and TRBJ2-7; 9 nucleotides agree with TRBD2. Unmatched junction bases numbered 20, after V lost 3 bases and J lost 1 base. Germline loops: CDR1 SGDLS, CDR2 YYNGEE. The CDR3 runs to 20 residues. CDR3 sequence: CASSGGKTSGGGIDSYEQYF. CDR3 sequence (DNA): TGTGCCAGCAGCGGGGGTAAGACTAGCGGAGGTGGTATTGATTCCTACGAGCAGTACTTC.

V usage is TRBV27 and J usage is TRBJ2-5; D tentatively reads TRBD1 or TRBD2 (6 bases each). The CDR3 length is 13 residues. Trimming took 6 bases from V and 10 from J, leaving 18 bases between them. The germline gives CDR1 MNHEY, CDR2 SMNVEV (reference sequence). In DNA form, the CDR3 reads TGTGCCAGCAGCTTAAACAGGGAGGTGGGCCAGTACTTC. This codes for CASSLNREVGQYF.

CDR3 sequence: CASSLQGYEETQYF. The CDR3 coding sequence is TGCGCCAGCAGCTTACAGGGCTATGAAGAGACCCAGTACTTC. The chain employs TRBV5-1 and TRBJ2-5, with D tentatively TRBD1 (6 bases). From germline, CDR1 is SGHRS and CDR2 YFSETQ. CDR3 length: 14 residues. Trimming took off 2 bases at V and 3 bases at J, with 11 bases between the two ends. Combining the CDR3 with reference TRBV5-1 and TRBJ2-5 gives the whole variable domain KAGVTQTPRYLIKTRGQQVTLSCSPISGHRSVSWYQQTPGQGLQFLFEYFSETQRNKGNFPGRFSGRQFSNSRSEMNVSTLELGDSALYLCASSLQGYEETQYFGPGTRLLVL.

V and J are TRBV6-5 and TRBJ1-2; D not resolved. V was clipped by 6 bases and J by 8 bases, with 13 bases between them. The CDR3 extends over 12 amino acids. Per the germline V gene, CDR1 is MNHEY and CDR2 is SVGAGI. The CDR3 sequence is CASSSYRGGYTF. The CDR3 nucleotides read TGTGCCAGCAGCTCTTACAGAGGCGGCTACACCTTC.

The chain links TRBV7-2 to TRBJ1-2, with 7 bases lining up with TRBD1. Per germline, CDR1 SGHTA and CDR2 FQGNSA. The CDR3 sequence is 14 residues long. V lost 2 bases to trimming and J lost 4 bases; unmatched junction nucleotides: 4. In nucleotides, the CDR3 is TGTGCCAGCAGCTTATATCCAGGGGGCTATGGCTACACCTTC. Protein product: CASSLYPGGYGYTF. Drawing the rest from reference TRBV7-2 and TRBJ1-2, the complete variable domain is GAGVSQSPSNKVTEKGKDVELRCDPISGHTALYWYRQSLGQGLEFLIYFQGNSAPDKSGLPSDRFSAERTGGSVSTLTIQRTQQEDSAVYLCASSLYPGGYGYTFGSGTRLTVV.

The chain has TRBV19 and TRBJ2-2, with 14 bases lining up with TRBD2. This CDR3 contains 19 residues. V was pared by 4 bases and J by 4 bases, with 11 bases of the junction left unmatched. CDR1 and CDR2 (germline): LNHDA, SQIVND (reference sequence). CDR3: CASSNPGLAGVLGTGELFF. The CDR3 DNA sequence: TGTGCCAGTAGTAATCCGGGACTAGCGGGAGTTTTGGGCACCGGGGAGCTGTTTTTT.

The rearrangement links TRBV29-1 to TRBJ1-1; 10 bases are shared with TRBD1. The V gene end was trimmed by 7 bases and the J gene end by 6 bases; junction bases not matched to a gene: 2. The germline CDR1 and CDR2 sequences are SQVTM and ANQGSEA. CDR3 length equals 11 residues. The CDR3 nucleotides are TGCAGCGCCGACAGGGGGCCTGAAGCTTTCTTT. Its translation is CSADRGPEAFF.

The chain employs TRBV5-4 and TRBJ1-1, with a possible D match to TRBD1 (6 bases). The germline V and J ends were trimmed by 4 bases and 3 bases, with 16 bases remaining between them. This CDR3 comprises 15 residues. Germline V CDR1 and CDR2: SGHNT, YYREEE (reference sequence). The CDR3 is CASSDTTGTYTEAFF. The CDR3 region has the DNA TGTGCCAGCAGCGACACGACAGGAACCTACACTGAAGCTTTCTTT.

The rearrangement uses TRBV3-1 (or the pseudogene TRBV3-2) and TRBJ2-4, with D tentatively TRBD1 or TRBD2 (5 bases each). Per the germline V gene, CDR1 is LGHDT and CDR2 is YNNKEL (reference sequence). The CDR3 covers 15 residues. V gave up 3 bases and J gave up 0 bases, with 9 bases separating them. CDR3 sequence: CASSQQGVAKNIQYF. CDR3 nucleotides: TGTGCCAGCAGCCAGCAGGGAGTAGCCAAAAACATTCAGTACTTC.

The J gene is TRBJ1-2, the V gene TRBV29-1; a possible D gene is TRBD1 (5 bases). The V end was cut by 3 bases, the J end by 4 bases, with 9 bases between. The CDR3 spans 12 residues. Germline CDR1 and CDR2: SQVTM and ANQGSEA. The CDR3 coding sequence is TGCAGCGTTGACAGGGACGGCTATGGCTACACCTTC. Translating it yields CSVDRDGYGYTF.

This chain's CDR3 is CASSQSVLYEQYF. In DNA, the CDR3 is TGTGCCAGCAGCCAGAGCGTCTTATACGAGCAGTACTTC. The rearrangement links TRBV3-1 (or the pseudogene TRBV3-2) to TRBJ2-7; D remains unclear. The CDR3 is 13 residues long. V lost 3 bases and J lost 4, with 10 bases in between. Germline V gives CDR1 LGHDT, CDR2 YNNKEL (reference sequence).

DNA for the CDR3: TGTGCCAGCAGCTTTCAGGGGGCGCAGGAGACCCAGTACTTC. Translation gives CASSFQGAQETQYF. The chain has TRBV7-2 and TRBJ2-5, with 8 bases that match TRBD1. Germline-derived CDR1 and CDR2 are SGHTA and FQGNSA. Germline trimming cut 3 bases from V and 5 bases from J; bases unmatched to any gene: 5. This CDR3 has 14 residues.

The genes are TRBV28 and TRBJ1-1, with TRBD1 matching over 7 bases. Germline-derived CDR1 and CDR2 are MDHEN and SYDVKM. CDR3 length: 14 residues. With V trimmed by 2 bases and J by 10 bases, 10 bases remained unmatched. The CDR3 loop reads CASSLLTGESGAFF. The CDR3 nucleotides read TGTGCCAGCAGTTTACTCACAGGGGAAAGTGGAGCTTTCTTT.

This chain joins TRBV25-1 and TRBJ2-1; 11 positions match TRBD2. This CDR3 comprises 17 residues. CDR1 and CDR2 from the germline V gene are MGHDK and SYGVNS. V lost 4 bases, J lost 8 bases, and 13 bases stayed unmatched. The CDR3 coding sequence is TGTGCCAGCAGTGCGCGGATAGCGGGGGGGCCTAGGGATGAGCAGTTCTTC. It specifies CASSARIAGGPRDEQFF.

The V call is TRBV6-5, the J call TRBJ2-2, with D tentatively TRBD1 (6 bases). Germline lookup yields CDR1 MNHEY and CDR2 SVGAGI. V dropped 7 bases and J dropped 5 bases, with 17 bases sitting between them. The CDR3 totals 15 residues. The CDR3 spells CASIWTARTTGELFF. In DNA, the CDR3 is TGTGCCAGCATCTGGACAGCGCGAACAACCGGGGAGCTGTTTTTT.

The genes are TRBV7-3 and TRBJ2-7; 12 nucleotides match TRBD2. Germline V gives CDR1 SGHTA, CDR2 FQGTGA. With V trimmed by 0 bases and J by 4 bases, 1 base remained unmatched. This CDR3 comprises 15 residues. This chain's CDR3 is CASSLTLAGGYEQYF. The CDR3 DNA follows: TGTGCCAGCAGCTTAACACTAGCGGGAGGTTACGAGCAGTACTTC.

The table lists this clone with many counts. The genes are TRBV10-3 and TRBJ1-5; weak D call: TRBD1 (5 bases). The CDR3 is made up of 14 amino acids. Germline CDR1 and CDR2: ENHRY and SYGVKD. The V gene lost 3 bases and the J gene lost 3 bases, with 9 bases spanning the gap. CDR3 in DNA: TGTGCCATCAGTGAAGCAGGGACCAATCAGCCCCAGCATTTT. Translating it yields CAISEAGTNQPQHF.

V usage is TRBV4-2 and J usage is TRBJ2-3; 8 nucleotides match TRBD2. CDR3 length: 16 residues. Trimming took 6 bases from V and 1 from J; bases not matched to a gene: 9. Germline V gene lookup returns CDR1 LGHNA and CDR2 YNFKEQ. For the CDR3, the DNA is TGTGCCAGCAGTGACGGCACGGGACTAGGCACAGATACGCAGTATTTT. Translating gives CASSDGTGLGTDTQYF.

The chain uses TRBV2 and TRBJ2-1, with D perhaps TRBD1 or TRBD2 (7 bases each). CDR1 is SNHLY and CDR2 is FYNNEI in the germline V gene. The CDR3 is made up of 15 amino acids. Trimming took off 4 bases at V and 6 bases at J, with 16 bases between the two ends. CDR3 residues: CASSGRAGGANEQFF. CDR3 bases: TGTGCCAGCAGTGGAAGGGCAGGGGGGGCCAATGAGCAGTTCTTC.

The chain couples TRBV4-1 to TRBJ2-1; D is perhaps TRBD2 (6 bases). CDR1 is MGHRA, CDR2 YSYEKL, per germline. This CDR3 has 16 residues. Trimming removed 3 bases from V and 0 bases from J, with 12 bases in between. The chain's CDR3 is CASSHVSGSSYNEQFF. The CDR3 coding sequence is TGCGCCAGCAGCCATGTAAGCGGGTCCTCCTACAATGAGCAGTTCTTC.

The rearrangement uses TRBV11-2 and TRBJ2-4; D remains ambiguous. Germline values: CDR1 SGHAT, CDR2 FQNNGV. This CDR3 region has 11 residues. Trimming shortened V by 5 bases and J by 11 bases, and 10 bases separated the two germline ends. CDR3 nucleotide sequence: TGTGCCAGCAGCCGTAAGAGTGTTCAGTACTTC. Translating it yields CASSRKSVQYF.

The chain has TRBV21-1 and TRBJ2-1; TRBD1, the D gene given by the table, was not confirmed from the DNA. TRBV21-1 is a recognized pseudogene. This CDR3 spans 18 amino acids. This CDR3 is CASSKVGGDRDPYNEQFF. The CDR3 region has the DNA TGTGCCAGCAGCAAAGTGGGAGGGGACAGGGATCCCTACAATGAGCAGTTCTTC.

The rearrangement links TRBV9 to TRBJ2-3; D unresolved. CDR1 and CDR2 (germline): SGDLS, YYNGEE. V lost 3 bases to trimming and J lost 2 bases, with 19 bases between them. The CDR3 sequence is 17 residues long. The CDR3, as DNA: TGTGCCAGCAGCGCTAAGGAGTCTGCCCACCTCACAGATACGCAGTATTTT. This translates into CASSAKESAHLTDTQYF.

V is TRBV19 and J is TRBJ2-7; D uncertain. Germline CDR1 reads LNHDA; CDR2 reads SQIVND (reference sequence). Trimming cost V 4 bases and J 3 bases, with 10 bases left between them. The CDR3 totals 13 residues. DNA of the CDR3: TGTGCCAGTAGTAATCAAGGGTACTACGAGCAGTACTTC. Residues: CASSNQGYYEQYF.

The V call is TRBV5-6, the J call TRBJ1-4, with 7 bases lining up with TRBD1. Germline values: CDR1 SGHDT, CDR2 YYEEEE. V trimming: 1 base; J trimming: 8 bases; junction bases outside the gene matches: 5. CDR3 size: 14 residues. The DNA for the CDR3 is TGTGCCAGCAGCTTGTGGGCAGGGGGAGAAAAACTGTTTTTT. This gives the protein CASSLWAGGEKLFF.